The sequence of this TCR beta chain was determined in a study of OX40 agonist ivuxolimab in advanced cancers. Study-wide background: Aged about 20 to 85 with a mean of approximately 60 years, they were about 80% male. Prior anti-PD-1, anti-PD-L1 or anti-CTLA-4 therapy did not bar entry, and about 38% had some.

Patients with a history of autoimmune disease or on systemic immunosuppression were excluded. Repertoires were generated with immunoSEQ multiplex PCR, while TCRdb's copy carries only in-frame clones and drops some. Of about 16,000 clones listed, about nine tenths are singletons. The CDR3 totals 13 residues. CDR1 is SGHTA and CDR2 is FQGNSA in the germline V gene. V was clipped by 0 bases and J by 6 bases, with 8 bases between them. The chain uses TRBV7-2 and TRBJ1-2; no definite D call. The TCR comes from an adult with an advanced solid tumor such as melanoma, head and neck, liver or kidney cancer. The sequencing used CD4+ or CD8+ T cells sorted from blood, collected in a trial of the OX40 agonist ivuxolimab. The CDR3, as DNA: TGTGCCAGCAGCTTAGCTCCGTCCAATGGCTACACCTTC. It codes for CASSLAPSNGYTF.